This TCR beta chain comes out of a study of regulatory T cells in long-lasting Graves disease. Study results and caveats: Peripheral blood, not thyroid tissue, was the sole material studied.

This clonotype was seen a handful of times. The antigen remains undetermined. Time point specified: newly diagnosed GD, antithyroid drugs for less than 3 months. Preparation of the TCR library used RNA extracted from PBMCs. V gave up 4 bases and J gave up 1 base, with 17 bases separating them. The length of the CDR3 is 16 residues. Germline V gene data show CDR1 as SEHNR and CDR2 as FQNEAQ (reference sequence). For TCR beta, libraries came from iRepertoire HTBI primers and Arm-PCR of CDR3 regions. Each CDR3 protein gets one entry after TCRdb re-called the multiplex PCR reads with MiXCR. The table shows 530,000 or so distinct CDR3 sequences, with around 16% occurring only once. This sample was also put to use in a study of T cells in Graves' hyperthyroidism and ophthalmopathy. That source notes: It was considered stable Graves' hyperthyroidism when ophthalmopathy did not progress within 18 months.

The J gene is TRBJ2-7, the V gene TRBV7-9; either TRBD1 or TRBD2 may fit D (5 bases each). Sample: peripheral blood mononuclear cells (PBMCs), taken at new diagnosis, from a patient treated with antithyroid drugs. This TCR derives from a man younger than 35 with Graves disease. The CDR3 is CASSSDAGTESYEQYF. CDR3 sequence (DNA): TGTGCCAGCAGCTCGGACGCCGGGACGGAGTCCTACGAGCAGTACTTC.